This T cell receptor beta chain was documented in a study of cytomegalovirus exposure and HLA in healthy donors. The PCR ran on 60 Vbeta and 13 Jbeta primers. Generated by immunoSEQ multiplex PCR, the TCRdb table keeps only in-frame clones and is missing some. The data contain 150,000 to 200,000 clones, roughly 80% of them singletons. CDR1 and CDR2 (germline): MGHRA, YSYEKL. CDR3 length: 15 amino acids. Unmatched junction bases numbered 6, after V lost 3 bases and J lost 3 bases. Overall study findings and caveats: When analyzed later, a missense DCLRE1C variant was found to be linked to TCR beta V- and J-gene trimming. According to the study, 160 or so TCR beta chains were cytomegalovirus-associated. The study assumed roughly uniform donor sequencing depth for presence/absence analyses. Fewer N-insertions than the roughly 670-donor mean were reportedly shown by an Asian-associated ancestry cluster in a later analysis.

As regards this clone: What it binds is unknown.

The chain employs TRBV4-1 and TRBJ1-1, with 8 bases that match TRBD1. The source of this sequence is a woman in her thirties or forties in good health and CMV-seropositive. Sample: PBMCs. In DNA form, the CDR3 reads TGCGCCAGCAGCCAGGCCCCAGGGGGCCACACTGAAGCTTTCTTT. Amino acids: CASSQAPGGHTEAFF.